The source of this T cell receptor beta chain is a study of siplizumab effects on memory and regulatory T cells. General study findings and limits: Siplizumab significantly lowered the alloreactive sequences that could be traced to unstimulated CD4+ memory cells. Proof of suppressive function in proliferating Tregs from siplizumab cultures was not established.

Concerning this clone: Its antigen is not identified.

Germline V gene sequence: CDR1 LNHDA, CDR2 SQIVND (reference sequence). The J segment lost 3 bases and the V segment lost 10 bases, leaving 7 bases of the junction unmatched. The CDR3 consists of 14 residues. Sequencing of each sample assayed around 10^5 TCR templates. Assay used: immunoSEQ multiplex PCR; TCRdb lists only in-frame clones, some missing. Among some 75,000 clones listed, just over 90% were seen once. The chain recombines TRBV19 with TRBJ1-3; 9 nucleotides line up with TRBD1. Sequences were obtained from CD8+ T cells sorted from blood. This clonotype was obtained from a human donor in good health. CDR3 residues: CATKTGGYGNTIYF. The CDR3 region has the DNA TGTGCCACCAAGACAGGGGGTTATGGAAACACCATATATTTT.